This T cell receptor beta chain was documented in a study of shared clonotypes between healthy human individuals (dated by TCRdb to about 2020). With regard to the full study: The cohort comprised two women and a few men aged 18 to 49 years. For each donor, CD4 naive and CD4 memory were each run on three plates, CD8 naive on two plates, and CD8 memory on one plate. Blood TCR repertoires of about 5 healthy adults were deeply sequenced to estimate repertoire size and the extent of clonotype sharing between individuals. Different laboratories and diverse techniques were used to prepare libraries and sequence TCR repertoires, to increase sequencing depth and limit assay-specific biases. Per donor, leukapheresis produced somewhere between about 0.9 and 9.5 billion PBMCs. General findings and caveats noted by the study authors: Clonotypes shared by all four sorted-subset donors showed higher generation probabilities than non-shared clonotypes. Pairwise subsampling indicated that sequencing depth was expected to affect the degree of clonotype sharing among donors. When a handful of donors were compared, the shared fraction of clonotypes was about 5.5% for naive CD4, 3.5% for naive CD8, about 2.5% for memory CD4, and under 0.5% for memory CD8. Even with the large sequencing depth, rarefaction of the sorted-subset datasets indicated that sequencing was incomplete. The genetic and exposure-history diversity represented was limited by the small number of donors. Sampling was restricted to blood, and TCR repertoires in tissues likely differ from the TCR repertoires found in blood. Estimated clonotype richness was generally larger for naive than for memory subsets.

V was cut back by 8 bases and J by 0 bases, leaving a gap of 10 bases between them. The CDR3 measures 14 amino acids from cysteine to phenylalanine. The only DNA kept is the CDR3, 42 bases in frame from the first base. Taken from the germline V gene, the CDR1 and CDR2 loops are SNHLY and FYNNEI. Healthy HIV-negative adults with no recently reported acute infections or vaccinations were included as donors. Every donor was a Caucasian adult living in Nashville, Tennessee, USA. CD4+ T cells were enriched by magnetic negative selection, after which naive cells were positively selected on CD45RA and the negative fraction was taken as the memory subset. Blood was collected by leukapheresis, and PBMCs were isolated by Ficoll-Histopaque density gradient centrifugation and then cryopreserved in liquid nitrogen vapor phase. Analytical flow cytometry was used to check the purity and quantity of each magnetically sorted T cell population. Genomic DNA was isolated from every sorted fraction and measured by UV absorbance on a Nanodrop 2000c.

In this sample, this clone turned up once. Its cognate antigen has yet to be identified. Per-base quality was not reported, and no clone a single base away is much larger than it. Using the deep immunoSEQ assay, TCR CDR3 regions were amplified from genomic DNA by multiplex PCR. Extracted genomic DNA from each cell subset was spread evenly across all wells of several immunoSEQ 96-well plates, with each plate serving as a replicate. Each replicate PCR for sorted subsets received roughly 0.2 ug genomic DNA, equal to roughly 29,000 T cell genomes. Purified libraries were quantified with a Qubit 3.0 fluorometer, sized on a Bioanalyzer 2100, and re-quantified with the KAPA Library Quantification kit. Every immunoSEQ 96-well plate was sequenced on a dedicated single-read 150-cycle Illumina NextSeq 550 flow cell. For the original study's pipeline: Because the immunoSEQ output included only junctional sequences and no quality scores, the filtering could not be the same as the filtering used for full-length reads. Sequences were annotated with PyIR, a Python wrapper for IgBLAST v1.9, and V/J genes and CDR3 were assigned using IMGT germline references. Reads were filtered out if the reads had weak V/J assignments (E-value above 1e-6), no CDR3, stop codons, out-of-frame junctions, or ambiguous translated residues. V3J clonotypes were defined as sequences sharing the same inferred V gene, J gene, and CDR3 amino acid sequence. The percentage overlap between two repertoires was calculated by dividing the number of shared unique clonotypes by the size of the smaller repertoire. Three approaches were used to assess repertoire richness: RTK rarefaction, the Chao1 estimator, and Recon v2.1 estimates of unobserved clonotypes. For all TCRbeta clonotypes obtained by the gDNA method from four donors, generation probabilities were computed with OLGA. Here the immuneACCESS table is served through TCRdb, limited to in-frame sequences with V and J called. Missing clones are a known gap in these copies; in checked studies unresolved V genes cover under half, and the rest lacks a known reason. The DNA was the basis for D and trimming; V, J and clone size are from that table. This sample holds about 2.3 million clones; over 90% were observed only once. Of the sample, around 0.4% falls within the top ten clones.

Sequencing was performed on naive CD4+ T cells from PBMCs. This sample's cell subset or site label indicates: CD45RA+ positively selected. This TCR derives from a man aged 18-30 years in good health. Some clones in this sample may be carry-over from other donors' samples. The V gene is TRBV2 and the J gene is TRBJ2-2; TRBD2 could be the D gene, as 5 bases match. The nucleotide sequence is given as TGTGCCAGCGTGTACGGGGCGAACACCGGGGAGCTGTTTTTT. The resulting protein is CASVYGANTGELFF. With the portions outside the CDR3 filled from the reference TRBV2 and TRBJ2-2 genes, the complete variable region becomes EPEVTQTPSHQVTQMGQEVILRCVPISNHLYFYWYRQILGQKVEFLVSFYNNEISEKSEIFDDQFSVERPDGSNFTLKIRSTKLEDSAMYFCASVYGANTGELFFGEGSRLTVL.